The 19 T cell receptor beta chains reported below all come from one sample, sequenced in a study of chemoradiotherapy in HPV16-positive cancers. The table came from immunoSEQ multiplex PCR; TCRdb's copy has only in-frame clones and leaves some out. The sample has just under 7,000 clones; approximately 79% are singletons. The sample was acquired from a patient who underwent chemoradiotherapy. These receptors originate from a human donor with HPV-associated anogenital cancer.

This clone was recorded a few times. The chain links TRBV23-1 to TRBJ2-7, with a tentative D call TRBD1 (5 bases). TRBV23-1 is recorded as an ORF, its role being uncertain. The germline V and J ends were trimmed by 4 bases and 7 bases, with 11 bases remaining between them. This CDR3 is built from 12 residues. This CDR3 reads CASSLRVREQYF. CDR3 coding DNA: TGCGCCAGCAGTCTCAGGGTCCGAGAGCAGTACTTC.

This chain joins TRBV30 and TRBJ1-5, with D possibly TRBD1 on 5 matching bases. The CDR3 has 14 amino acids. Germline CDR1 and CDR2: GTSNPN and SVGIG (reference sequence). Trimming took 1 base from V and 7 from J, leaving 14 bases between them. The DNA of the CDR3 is TGTGCCTGGAGTGCGCAGGGTAATCGACAGCCCCAGCATTTT. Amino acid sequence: CAWSAQGNRQPQHF.

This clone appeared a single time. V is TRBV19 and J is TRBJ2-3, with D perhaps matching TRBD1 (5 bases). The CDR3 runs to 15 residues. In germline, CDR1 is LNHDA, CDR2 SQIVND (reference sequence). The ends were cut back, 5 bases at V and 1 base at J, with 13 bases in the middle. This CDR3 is CASSPSQAGTDTQYF. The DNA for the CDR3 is TGTGCCAGTAGTCCATCACAGGCGGGCACAGATACGCAGTATTTT. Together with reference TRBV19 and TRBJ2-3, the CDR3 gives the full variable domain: DGGITQSPKYLFRKEGQNVTLSCEQNLNHDAMYWYRQDPGQGLRLIYYSQIVNDFQKGDIAEGYSVSREKKESFPLTVTSAQKNPTAFYLCASSPSQAGTDTQYFGPGTRLTVL.

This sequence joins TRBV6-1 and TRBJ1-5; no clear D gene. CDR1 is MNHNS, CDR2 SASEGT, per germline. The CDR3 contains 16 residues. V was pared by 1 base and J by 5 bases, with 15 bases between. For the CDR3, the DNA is TGTGCCAGCAGTGAAGGATCGTCAGGACCTTATCAGCCCCAGCATTTT. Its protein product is CASSEGSSGPYQPQHF.

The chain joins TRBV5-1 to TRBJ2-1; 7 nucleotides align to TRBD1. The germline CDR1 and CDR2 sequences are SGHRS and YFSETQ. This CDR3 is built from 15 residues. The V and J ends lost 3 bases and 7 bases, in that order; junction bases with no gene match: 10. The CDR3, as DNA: TGCGCCAGCAGCTCATCCGGGACAGTTTTAAATGAGCAGTTCTTC. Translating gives CASSSSGTVLNEQFF.

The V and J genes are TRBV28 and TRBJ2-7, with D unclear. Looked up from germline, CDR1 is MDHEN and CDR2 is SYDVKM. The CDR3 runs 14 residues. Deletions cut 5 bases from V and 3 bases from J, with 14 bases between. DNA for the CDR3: TGTGCCAGCAGTCCTTGGAAAGAAAACTACGAGCAGTACTTC. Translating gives CASSPWKENYEQYF. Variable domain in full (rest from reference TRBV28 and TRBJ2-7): DVKVTQSSRYLVKRTGEKVFLECVQDMDHENMFWYRQDPGLGLRLIYFSYDVKMKEKGDIPEGYSVSREKKERFSLILESASTNQTSMYLCASSPWKENYEQYFGPGTRLTVT.

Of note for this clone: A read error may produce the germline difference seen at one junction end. The CDR3 reads CASSLKALASSEQYF. CDR3 nucleotides: TGTGCCAGCAGTTTAAAGGCACTAGCTTCCTCCGAGCAGTACTTC. The gene calls are TRBV27 and TRBJ2-7; tentative D call: TRBD2 (6 bases). The CDR3 runs to 15 residues. Per the germline V gene, CDR1 is MNHEY and CDR2 is SMNVEV (reference sequence).

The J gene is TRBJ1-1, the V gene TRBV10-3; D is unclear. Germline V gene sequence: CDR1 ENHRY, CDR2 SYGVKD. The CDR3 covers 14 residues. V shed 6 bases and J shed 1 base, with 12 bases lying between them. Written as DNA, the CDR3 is TGTGCCATCAGCTACGGACGGTCGAACACTGAAGCTTTCTTT. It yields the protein CAISYGRSNTEAFF.

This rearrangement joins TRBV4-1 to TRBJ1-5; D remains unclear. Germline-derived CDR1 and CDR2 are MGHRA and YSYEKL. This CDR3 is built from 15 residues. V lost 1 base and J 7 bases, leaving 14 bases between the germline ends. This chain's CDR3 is CASSQAAEGSQPQHF. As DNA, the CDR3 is TGCGCCAGCAGCCAAGCGGCCGAGGGTAGCCAGCCCCAGCATTTT.

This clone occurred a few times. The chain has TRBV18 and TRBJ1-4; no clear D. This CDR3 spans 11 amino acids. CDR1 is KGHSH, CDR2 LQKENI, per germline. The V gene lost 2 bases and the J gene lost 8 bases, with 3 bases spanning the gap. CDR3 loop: CASSPDEKLFF. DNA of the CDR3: TGTGCCAGCTCACCAGACGAAAAACTGTTTTTT.

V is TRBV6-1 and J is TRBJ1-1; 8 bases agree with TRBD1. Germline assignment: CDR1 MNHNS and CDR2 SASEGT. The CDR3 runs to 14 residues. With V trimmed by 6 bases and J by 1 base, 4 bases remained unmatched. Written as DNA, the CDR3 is TGTGCCAGCAGATTGGGACAGGCGAACACTGAAGCTTTCTTT. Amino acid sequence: CASRLGQANTEAFF.

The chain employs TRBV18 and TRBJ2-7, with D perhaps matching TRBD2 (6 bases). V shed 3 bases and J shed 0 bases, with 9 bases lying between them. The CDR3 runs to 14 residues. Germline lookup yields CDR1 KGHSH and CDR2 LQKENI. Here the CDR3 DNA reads TGTGCCAGCTCACCCCGCGGGGACTCCTACGAGCAGTACTTC. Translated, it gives CASSPRGDSYEQYF.

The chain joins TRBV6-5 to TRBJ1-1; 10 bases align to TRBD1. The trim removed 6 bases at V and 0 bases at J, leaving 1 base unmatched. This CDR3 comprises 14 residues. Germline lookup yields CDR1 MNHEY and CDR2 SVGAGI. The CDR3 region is CASRGTGVNTEAFF. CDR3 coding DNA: TGTGCCAGCAGGGGGACAGGGGTGAACACTGAAGCTTTCTTT.

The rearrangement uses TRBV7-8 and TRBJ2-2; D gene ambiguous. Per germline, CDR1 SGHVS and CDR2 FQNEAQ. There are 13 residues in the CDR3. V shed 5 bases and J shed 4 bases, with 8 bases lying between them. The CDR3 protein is CASSLRRTGELFF. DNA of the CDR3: TGTGCCAGCAGCCTTCGCCGCACCGGGGAGCTGTTTTTT.

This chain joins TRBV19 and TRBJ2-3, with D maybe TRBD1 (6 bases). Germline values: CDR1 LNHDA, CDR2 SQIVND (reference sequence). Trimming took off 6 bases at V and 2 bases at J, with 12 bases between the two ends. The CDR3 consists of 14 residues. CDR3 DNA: TGTGCCAGTAGGTCCAGGGGTTTCACAGATACGCAGTATTTT. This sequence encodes CASRSRGFTDTQYF.

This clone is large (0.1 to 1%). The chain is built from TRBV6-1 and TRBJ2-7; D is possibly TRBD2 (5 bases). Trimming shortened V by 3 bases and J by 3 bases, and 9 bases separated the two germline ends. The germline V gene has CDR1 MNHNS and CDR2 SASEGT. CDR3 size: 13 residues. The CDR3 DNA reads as TGTGCCAGCAGTGAGGACGGGATCTACGAGCAGTACTTC. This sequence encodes CASSEDGIYEQYF.

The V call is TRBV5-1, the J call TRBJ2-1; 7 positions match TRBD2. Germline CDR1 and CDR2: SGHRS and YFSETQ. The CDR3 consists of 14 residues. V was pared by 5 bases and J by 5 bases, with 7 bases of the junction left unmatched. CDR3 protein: CASSGREFHNEQFF. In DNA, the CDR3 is TGCGCCAGCAGTGGGCGGGAGTTCCACAATGAGCAGTTCTTC.

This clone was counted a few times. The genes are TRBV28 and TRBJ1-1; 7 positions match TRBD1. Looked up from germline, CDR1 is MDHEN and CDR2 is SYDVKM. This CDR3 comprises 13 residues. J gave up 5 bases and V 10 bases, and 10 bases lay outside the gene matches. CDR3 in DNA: TGTGCCACCTCAAGGGGGACAGAGACTGAAGCTTTCTTT. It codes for CATSRGTETEAFF.

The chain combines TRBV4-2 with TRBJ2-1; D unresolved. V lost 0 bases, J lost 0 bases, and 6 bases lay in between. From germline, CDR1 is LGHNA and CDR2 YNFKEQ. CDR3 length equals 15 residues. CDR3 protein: CASSQEKSSYNEQFF. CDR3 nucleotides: TGTGCCAGCAGCCAAGAGAAGAGCTCCTACAATGAGCAGTTCTTC.